These T cell receptor beta chains were read from a single sample in a study of graft-versus-host responses after intestinal transplantation. The table came from immunoSEQ multiplex PCR; TCRdb's copy has only in-frame clones and leaves some out. The top ten clones hold 9.5% to 13% of a sample with 25,000 to 35,000 clones, approximately 90% of them seen once. This specimen was PBMCs, taken nearly 470 days after intestinal transplantation. Receptors originate from a human patient who received an intestinal transplant, so some T cells may come from the graft donor. The CDR3 runs from the conserved cysteine through the conserved F or W. The D gene is left open where the match is weak. Rows give clone size only sometimes, using once, few, many, or a class for an expanded clone.

v_call	j_call	d_call	clone_size	cdr3_nt	cdr3_aa
TRBV5-4	TRBJ2-5	NA	NA	TGTGCCAGCAGCCTCGACCTGGACAGACTAGAGACCCAGTACTTC	CASSLDLDRLETQYF
TRBV7-6	TRBJ2-2	TRBD2	NA	TGTGCCAGCAGCAGCCTAGCGGGGGGGACTCAAATGCGCGGGGAGCTGTTTTTT	CASSSLAGGTQMRGELFF
TRBV6-5	TRBJ2-1	NA	NA	TGTGCCAGCAGTTACTTGGGGGGGCCAGACAATGAGCAGTTCTTC	CASSYLGGPDNEQFF
TRBV12-5	TRBJ1-1	TRBD1	NA	TGTGCTAGTGGCCGCCTTAATGTAGGGACAGGGGGGATGAACACTGAAGCTTTCTTT	CASGRLNVGTGGMNTEAFF
TRBV28	TRBJ2-3	NA	NA	TGTGCCAGCAGTTTTAGTGTGCCTAGCGAGACAGATACGCAGTATTTT	CASSFSVPSETDTQYF
TRBV6-5	TRBJ2-7	TRBD1	NA	TGTGCCAGCAGTTCGGGACAGGGGGACTACGAGCAGTACTTC	CASSSGQGDYEQYF
TRBV27	TRBJ1-3	NA	few	TGTGCCAGCAGTTTATCCCCACGTACTGGAAACACCATATATTTT	CASSLSPRTGNTIYF
TRBV27	TRBJ1-4	TRBD1	NA	TGTGCCAGCAGTTTATCGACAGGGTCTAATGAAAAACTGTTTTTT	CASSLSTGSNEKLFF
TRBV9	TRBJ2-7	NA	once	TGTGCCAGCAGCCCGGGAGCAGGGGTCTACGAGCAGTACTTC	CASSPGAGVYEQYF
TRBV2	TRBJ1-1	NA	NA	TGTGCCAGCAGTGCCAGGCCGAACACTGAAGCTTTCTTT	CASSARPNTEAFF
TRBV7-9	TRBJ2-1	TRBD2	NA	TGTGCCAGCAGTTTTGGACTAGCGGGGGGAGCCTACAATGAGCAGTTCTTC	CASSFGLAGGAYNEQFF
TRBV5-1	TRBJ2-5	NA	NA	TGCGCCAGCAGCTTGGCGGCAGCCGAAGAGACCCAGTACTTC	CASSLAAAEETQYF
TRBV5-8	TRBJ2-3	TRBD2	once	TGTGCCAGCAGCCCGAGATGGGGGAGGGCCTCAGATACGCAGTATTTT	CASSPRWGRASDTQYF
TRBV5-5	TRBJ2-7	TRBD1	NA	TGTGCCAGCAGCTTGGCTTCGGGCACCGGGACAGGACCCTACGAGCAGTACTTC	CASSLASGTGTGPYEQYF
TRBV15	TRBJ2-1	TRBD2	NA	TGTGCCACCAGCAGAGTTAGCGGGGGGGACAATGAGCAGTTCTTC	CATSRVSGGDNEQFF
TRBV10-2	TRBJ2-5	TRBD1	NA	TGCGCCAGCGGGACAGGAGACAAAGAGACCCAGTACTTC	CASGTGDKETQYF
TRBV7-6	TRBJ2-1	TRBD2	once	TGTGCCAGCAGCCGACGGGTTGGGGGACGACTAGCAGGTTTCGATGAGCAGTTCTTC	CASSRRVGGRLAGFDEQFF